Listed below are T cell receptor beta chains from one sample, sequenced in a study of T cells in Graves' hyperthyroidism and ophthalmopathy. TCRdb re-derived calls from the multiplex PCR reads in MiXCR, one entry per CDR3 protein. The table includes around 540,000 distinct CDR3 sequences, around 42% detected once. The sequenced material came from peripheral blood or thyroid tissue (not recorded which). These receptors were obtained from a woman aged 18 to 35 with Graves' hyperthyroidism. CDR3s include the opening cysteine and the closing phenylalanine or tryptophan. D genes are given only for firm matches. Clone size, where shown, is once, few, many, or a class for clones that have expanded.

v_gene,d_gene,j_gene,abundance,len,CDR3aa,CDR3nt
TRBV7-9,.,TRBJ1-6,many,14,CASSLPQGDSPLHF,TGTGCCAGCAGCTTGCCACAGGGCGATTCACCCCTCCACTTT
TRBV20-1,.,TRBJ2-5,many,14,CSAWDSTNQETQYF,TGCAGTGCTTGGGACTCCACAAACCAAGAGACCCAGTACTTC
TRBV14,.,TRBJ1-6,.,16,CASSQDVGRGNSPLHF,TGTGCCAGCAGCCAAGATGTTGGCAGGGGCAATTCACCCCTCCACTTT
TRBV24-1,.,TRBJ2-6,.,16,CATSEGPSSGANVLTF,TGTGCCACCAGTGAGGGGCCCAGCTCTGGGGCCAACGTCCTGACTTTC
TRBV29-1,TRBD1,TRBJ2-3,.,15,CSVELRDRGRDTQYF,TGCAGCGTTGAATTAAGGGACAGGGGGAGAGATACGCAGTATTTT
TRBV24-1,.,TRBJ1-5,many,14,CATSGRGGNQPQHF,TGTGCCACCAGTGGGAGGGGCGGCAATCAGCCCCAGCATTTT
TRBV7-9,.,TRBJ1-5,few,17,CASSRTLKGGSNQPQHF,TGCGCCAGCAGCCGGACCCTGAAAGGGGGTAGCAATCAGCCCCAGCATTTT
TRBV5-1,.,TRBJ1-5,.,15,CASSLGPNSNQPQHF,TGCGCCAGCAGCTTGGGACCTAATAGCAATCAGCCCCAGCATTTT
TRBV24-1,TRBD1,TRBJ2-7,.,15,CATSDSGTGRDEQYF,TGTGCCACCAGTGACTCCGGGACAGGGAGGGACGAGCAGTACTTC
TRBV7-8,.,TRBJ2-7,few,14,CASSSLTSSYEQYF,TGTGCCAGCAGCTCCCTGACTAGTTCCTACGAGCAGTACTTC
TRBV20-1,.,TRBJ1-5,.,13,CSARGSFNQPQHF,TGCAGTGCTAGAGGCAGCTTCAATCAGCCCCAGCATTTT
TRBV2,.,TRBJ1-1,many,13,CASSEQGNTEAFF,TGTGCCAGCAGTGAACAAGGAAACACTGAAGCTTTCTTT
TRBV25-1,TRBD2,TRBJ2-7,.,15,CAREFGGLADYEQYF,TGTGCTAGAGAATTTGGGGGACTAGCGGACTACGAGCAGTACTTC
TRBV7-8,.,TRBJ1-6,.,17,CASSPRGSDGANSPLHF,TGTGCCAGCAGCCCCCGAGGGTCGGACGGGGCGAATTCACCCCTCCACTTT
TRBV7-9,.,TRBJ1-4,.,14,CASSFRYMGEKLFF,TGTGCCAGCAGTTTCCGATACATGGGAGAAAAACTGTTTTTT
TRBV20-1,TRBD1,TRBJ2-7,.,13,CSAIQGGSYEQYF,TGCAGTGCTATACAGGGGGGATCCTACGAGCAGTACTTC
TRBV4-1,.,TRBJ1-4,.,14,CASSQEEGYGKLFF,TGCGCCAGCAGCCAAGAAGAGGGGTACGGGAAACTGTTTTTT
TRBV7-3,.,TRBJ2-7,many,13,CASSFPKPYEQYF,TGTGCCAGCAGCTTCCCTAAGCCCTACGAGCAGTACTTC
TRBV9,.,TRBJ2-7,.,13,CASSVGNTYEQYF,TGTGCCAGCAGCGTAGGAAATACCTACGAGCAGTACTTC
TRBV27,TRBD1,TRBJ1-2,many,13,CASSLTGDYGYTF,TGTGCCAGCAGCTTGACAGGGGACTATGGCTACACCTTC
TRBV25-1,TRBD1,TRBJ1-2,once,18,CASSDPRAGGSANYGYTF,TGTGCCAGCAGTGACCCCCGGGCAGGGGGCAGCGCTAACTATGGCTACACCTTC
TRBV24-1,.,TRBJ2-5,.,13,CATSPHGSETQYF,TGTGCCACCAGCCCCCACGGTAGCGAGACCCAGTACTTC
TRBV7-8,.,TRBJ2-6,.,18,CASSLQRSALSGANVLTF,TGTGCCAGCAGCTTGCAACGCAGCGCACTCTCTGGGGCCAACGTCCTGACTTTC
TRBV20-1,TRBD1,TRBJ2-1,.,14,CSASWDSSYNEQFF,TGCAGTGCTAGCTGGGACAGCTCCTACAATGAGCAGTTCTTC
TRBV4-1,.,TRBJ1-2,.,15,CASSTQDWANYGYTF,TGCGCCAGCAGCACACAGGACTGGGCTAACTATGGCTACACCTTC
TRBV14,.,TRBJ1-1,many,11,CASSQNAEAFF,TGTGCCAGCAGCCAAAACGCTGAAGCTTTCTTT
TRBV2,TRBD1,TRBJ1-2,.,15,CASSYSGGLVGGYTF,TGTGCCAGCAGTTACTCAGGGGGCCTAGTTGGGGGCTACACCTTC
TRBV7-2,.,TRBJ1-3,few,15,CASSLEPSSGNTIYF,TGTGCCAGCAGCTTAGAGCCCAGCTCTGGAAACACCATATATTTT
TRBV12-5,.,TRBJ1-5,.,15,CASGLQGLGNQPQHF,TGTGCTAGTGGTTTGCAGGGTTTGGGCAATCAGCCCCAGCATTTT
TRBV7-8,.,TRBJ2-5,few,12,CASIRPGETQYF,TGTGCCAGCATCCGGCCCGGAGAGACCCAGTACTTC
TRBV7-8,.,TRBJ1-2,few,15,CASSLAWAPEYGYTF,TGTGCCAGCAGCTTAGCGTGGGCCCCGGAGTATGGCTACACCTTC
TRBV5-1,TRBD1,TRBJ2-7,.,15,CASSDPGQGVNEQYF,TGCGCCAGCAGCGACCCGGGACAGGGGGTCAACGAGCAGTACTTC
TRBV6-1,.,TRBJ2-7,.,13,CASSDDAGYEQYF,TGTGCCAGCAGTGACGATGCGGGCTACGAGCAGTACTTC
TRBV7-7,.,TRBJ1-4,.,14,CASSHGAGEEKLFF,TGTGCCAGCAGCCATGGAGCAGGGGAGGAAAAACTGTTTTTT
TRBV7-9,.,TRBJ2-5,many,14,CASSLSGVQETQYF,TGTGCCAGCAGCCTCAGCGGAGTCCAAGAGACCCAGTACTTC
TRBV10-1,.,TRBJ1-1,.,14,CASSECKVRTEAFF,TGCGCCAGCAGTGAGTGTAAGGTGAGGACTGAAGCTTTCTTT
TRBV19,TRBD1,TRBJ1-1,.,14,CASRPGTGRTEALF,TGTGCCAGCAGGCCCGGGACAGGGCGTACTGAAGCTCTCTTT
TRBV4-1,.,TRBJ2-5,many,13,CASSQATLETQYF,TGCGCCAGCAGCCAGGCGACGTTGGAGACCCAGTACTTC
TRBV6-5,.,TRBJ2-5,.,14,CASSSSGDVETQYF,TGTGCCAGCTCATCCTCGGGAGACGTAGAGACCCAGTACTTC
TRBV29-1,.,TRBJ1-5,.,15,CSVAVGGDGNQPQHF,TGCAGCGTTGCGGTAGGGGGAGATGGCAATCAGCCCCAGCATTTT
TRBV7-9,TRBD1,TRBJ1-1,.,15,CASSPGQGALSEAFF,TGTGCCAGCAGCCCGGGACAGGGGGCGCTTAGTGAAGCTTTCTTT
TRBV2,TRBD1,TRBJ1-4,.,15,CASRGQGRTNEKLFF,TGTGCCAGCAGGGGACAGGGGCGTACTAATGAAAAACTGTTTTTT
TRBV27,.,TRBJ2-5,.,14,CASSKRDNQETQYF,TGTGCCAGCAGTAAACGGGACAACCAAGAGACCCAGTACTTC